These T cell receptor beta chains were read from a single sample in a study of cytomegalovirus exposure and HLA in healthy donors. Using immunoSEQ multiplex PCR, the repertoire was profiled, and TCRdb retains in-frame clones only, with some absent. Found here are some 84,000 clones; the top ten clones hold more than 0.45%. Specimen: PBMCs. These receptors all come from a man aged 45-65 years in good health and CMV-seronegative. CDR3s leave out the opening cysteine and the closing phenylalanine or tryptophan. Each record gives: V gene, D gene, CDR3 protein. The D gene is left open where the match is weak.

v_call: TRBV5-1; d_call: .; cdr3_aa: ASSLAPGRTQETQY
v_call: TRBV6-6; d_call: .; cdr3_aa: ASSSSKQGSSYEQY
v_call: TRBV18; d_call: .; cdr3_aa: ASSPSGQHSNQPQH
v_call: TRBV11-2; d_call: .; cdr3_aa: ASSRLSRGLTHGYT
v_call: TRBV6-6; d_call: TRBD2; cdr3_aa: ASSPLTSGGANEQF
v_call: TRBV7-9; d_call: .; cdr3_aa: ASSLQGTEETQY
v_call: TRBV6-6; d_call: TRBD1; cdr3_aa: ASSYSTGVLYEQY
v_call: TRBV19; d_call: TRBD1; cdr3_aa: ASSKEPGQVNYGYT
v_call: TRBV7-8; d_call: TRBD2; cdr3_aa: ASSHLRGGAVYEQY
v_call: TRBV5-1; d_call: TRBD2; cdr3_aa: ASSLSGEETQY
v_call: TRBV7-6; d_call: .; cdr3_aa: ASSRRPGGQNTEAF
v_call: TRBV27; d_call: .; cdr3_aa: ASSRNGGPYEQY
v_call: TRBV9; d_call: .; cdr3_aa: ASSRTDGNTIY
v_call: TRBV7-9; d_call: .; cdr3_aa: ASSGGGVRGGYGYT
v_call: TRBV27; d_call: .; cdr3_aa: ASSSDRWFGGYT
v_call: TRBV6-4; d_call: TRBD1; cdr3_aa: ANPPGTVSYEQY
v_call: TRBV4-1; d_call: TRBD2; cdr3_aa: ASSLDSAGGYEQY
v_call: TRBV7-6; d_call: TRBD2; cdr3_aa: ASSLLAGGLSTGELF
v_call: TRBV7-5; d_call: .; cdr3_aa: ARSQGLPNEKLF
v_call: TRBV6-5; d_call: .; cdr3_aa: ASSYVRQSTDTQY
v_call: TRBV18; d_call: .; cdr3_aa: ASSPDQGGSEKLF
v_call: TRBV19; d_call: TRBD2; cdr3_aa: ASSTLAGVLTGELF
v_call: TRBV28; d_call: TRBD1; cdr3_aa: ASSLPWTGVGQPQH
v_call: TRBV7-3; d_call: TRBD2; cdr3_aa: ASSPLRGWYNEQF
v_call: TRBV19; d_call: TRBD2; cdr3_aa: ASSIFRGGLSNEQF
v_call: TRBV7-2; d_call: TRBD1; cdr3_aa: ASSLADRSYEQY
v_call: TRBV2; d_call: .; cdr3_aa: ASKVRSYEQY
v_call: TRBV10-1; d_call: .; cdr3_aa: ASSESWQGLRTEAF
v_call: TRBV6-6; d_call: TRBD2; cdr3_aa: ASSPAVGGGALGQY
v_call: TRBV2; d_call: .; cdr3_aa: ASIKGGGTQY
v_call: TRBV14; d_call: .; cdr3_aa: ASSQRGLLYEQY
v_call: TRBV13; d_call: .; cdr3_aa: ASSPPRADTQY
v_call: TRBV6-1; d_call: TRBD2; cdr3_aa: ASSEPGLAGGSTGELF
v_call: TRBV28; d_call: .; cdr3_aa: ASSYGSGLYGYT
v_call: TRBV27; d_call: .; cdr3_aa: ASSKTPGVGNTEAF
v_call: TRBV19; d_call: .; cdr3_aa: ASNLRGNYGYT
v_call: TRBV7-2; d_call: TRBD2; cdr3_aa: ASSPGLAKETQY
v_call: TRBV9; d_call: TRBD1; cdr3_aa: ASSFGQGAGPQH
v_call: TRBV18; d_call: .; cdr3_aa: ASSLQGTGANVLT
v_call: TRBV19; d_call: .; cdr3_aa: ASSKRQQQYSNQPQH
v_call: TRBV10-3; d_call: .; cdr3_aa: AISESKRAGELF
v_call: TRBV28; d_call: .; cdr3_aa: ASSSGNSGYT
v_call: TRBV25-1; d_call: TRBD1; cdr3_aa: ASSPIYRGITGELF
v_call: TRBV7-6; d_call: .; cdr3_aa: ASSPLQGAVEAF
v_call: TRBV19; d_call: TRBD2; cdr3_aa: ASTNPSGVAGDLAYEQY
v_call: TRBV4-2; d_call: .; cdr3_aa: ASSQDEQKNTEAF